This T cell receptor beta chain emerged from a study of blood T cell repertoires in COVID-19. Study summary: Acute-phase and convalescent COVID-19 samples originated in the United States, Italy and Spain. In each case, the material was cDNA or gDNA derived from T cells, B-cell-depleted T cells, or PBMCs.

As handled by the study authors: Amplification from reference gene primers served as the basis for estimated nucleated cell counts. Repertoires were generated with immunoSEQ multiplex PCR, while TCRdb's copy carries only in-frame clones and drops some. That table furnishes V, J and clone size, whereas the DNA furnished D and trimming. The sample holds roughly 67,000 clones, around four fifths seen once. Germline loops: CDR1 MDHEN, CDR2 SYDVKM. The CDR3 has 13 amino acids. The ends were cut back, 2 bases at V and 7 bases at J, with 11 bases in the middle. Material for sequencing was peripheral blood. The chain couples TRBV28 to TRBJ1-2, with D possibly TRBD1 on 5 matching bases. The receptor comes from a woman aged 45-59 years with active or convalescent COVID-19. The CDR3 reads CASSLAGVGGYTF. In DNA form, the CDR3 reads TGTGCCAGCAGTTTAGCGGGGGTGGGTGGCTACACCTTC.